Listed below are T cell receptor beta chains from one sample, sequenced in a study of cytomegalovirus exposure and HLA in healthy donors. This table comes from immunoSEQ multiplex PCR, and its TCRdb copy is limited to in-frame clones, with some not included. The sample shows more than 150,000 clones, around three quarters of them seen only once. Sequenced sample: PBMCs. All receptors come from a woman in her thirties in good health and CMV-seronegative. The CDR3 runs from the conserved cysteine through the conserved F or W. For some rows the clone size is stated as once, few or many, or as a class when expanded; others skip it.

size	V	J	CDR3
-	TRBV5-1	TRBJ1-3	CASSPQVAGNGNTIYF
-	TRBV5-8	TRBJ2-3	CASSLAGPGRTDTQYF
-	TRBV30	TRBJ1-6	CAWTPKRGGNSPLHF
-	TRBV7-9	TRBJ2-3	CASGQVVSTDTQYF
-	TRBV19	TRBJ2-7	CASSIPGRDRAYEQYF
-	TRBV5-6	TRBJ2-3	CASSFGSSTDTQYF
-	TRBV7-6	TRBJ1-4	CASSSGTGNEKLFF
-	TRBV5-1	TRBJ2-6	CASSLVGGGANVLTF
-	TRBV6-5	TRBJ2-1	CASSWTGALYNEQFF
-	TRBV27	TRBJ1-1	CASSTRTANTEAFF
few	TRBV7-2	TRBJ1-2	CASSRDSYGYTF
-	TRBV6-5	TRBJ1-6	CASSSTGSSYNSPLHF
-	TRBV27	TRBJ1-1	CASSLGFRMNTEAFF
once	TRBV18	TRBJ2-1	CASSGLAGAFGDEQFF